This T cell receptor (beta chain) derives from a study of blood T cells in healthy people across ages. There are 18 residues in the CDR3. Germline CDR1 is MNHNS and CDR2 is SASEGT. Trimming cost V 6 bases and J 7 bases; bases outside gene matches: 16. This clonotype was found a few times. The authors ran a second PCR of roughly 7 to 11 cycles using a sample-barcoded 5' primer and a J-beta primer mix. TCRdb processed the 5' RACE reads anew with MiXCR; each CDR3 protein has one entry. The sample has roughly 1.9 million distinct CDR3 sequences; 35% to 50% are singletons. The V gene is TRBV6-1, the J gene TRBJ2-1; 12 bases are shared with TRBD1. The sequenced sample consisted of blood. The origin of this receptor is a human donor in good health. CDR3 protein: CASSRRSIGTGGRNEQFF. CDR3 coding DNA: TGTGCCAGCAGCCGCAGGTCTATCGGGACAGGGGGCAGAAATGAGCAGTTCTTC.